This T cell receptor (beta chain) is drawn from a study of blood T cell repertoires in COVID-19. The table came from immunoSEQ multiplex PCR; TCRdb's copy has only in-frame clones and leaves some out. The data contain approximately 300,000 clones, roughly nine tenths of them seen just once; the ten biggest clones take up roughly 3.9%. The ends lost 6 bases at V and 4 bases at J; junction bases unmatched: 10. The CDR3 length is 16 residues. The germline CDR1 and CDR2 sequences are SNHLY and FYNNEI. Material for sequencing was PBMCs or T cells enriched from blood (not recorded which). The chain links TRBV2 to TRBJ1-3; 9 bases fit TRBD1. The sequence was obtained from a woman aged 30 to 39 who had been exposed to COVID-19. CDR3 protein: CASSQEQGAAGNTIYF. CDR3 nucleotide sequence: TGTGCCAGCAGCCAAGAACAGGGGGCGGCGGGAAACACCATATATTTT.